The source of this TCR beta chain is a study of response to subunit inactivated influenza vaccine. Whole-study findings and limits: With each seasonal influenza vaccination, the authors suggested, few new T cells are recruited.

TCRdb ran MiXCR on the RT-PCR reads and lists one entry per CDR3 protein. The sample includes 590,000 or so distinct CDR3 sequences, around 13% of them seen just once. Germline-derived CDR1 and CDR2 are DFQATT and SNEGSKA (reference sequence). CDR3 size: 13 residues. V gave up 6 bases and J gave up 6 bases, with 18 bases separating them. The table lists this clonotype with a few counts. Its antigen is unknown. The specimen was PBMCs from blood, collected 14 to 15 days before vaccination. The V and J genes are TRBV20-1 and TRBJ2-7; D gene uncertain. The TCR originated in a man in his forties or fifties who received an inactivated influenza vaccine. CDR3 residues: CSARLGLGVEQYF. The CDR3 region has the DNA TGCAGTGCCAGGTTAGGGCTAGGTGTCGAGCAGTACTTC.